This T cell receptor beta chain was profiled in a study of T cell repertoires in cytomegalovirus infection. Study-wide background: CMV epitopes, recently identified HLA-C-restricted and well-studied HLA-B-restricted, were used. Public TCR beta signatures indicated both CMV infection and matching HLA type. Study-level results: The ex vivo response showed dominance by HLA-C-restricted CMV-specific TCR beta clonotypes. Cumulated frequencies of public TCR beta families served to identify carriers of CMV plus the relevant HLA.

MiXCR, applied by TCRdb to the reads, yields one record per CDR3 protein. The sample holds about 830,000 distinct CDR3 sequences, roughly 33% seen once. This CDR3 region has 15 residues. V gave up 4 bases and J gave up 3 bases; unmatched junction bases: 9. The germline gives CDR1 DFQATT, CDR2 SNEGSKA (reference sequence). As regards this clonotype: The antigen is undetermined.

The starting material was cultured CD8+ T cells from PBMCs, obtained from culture after CMV antigen stimulation. The chain employs TRBV20-1 and TRBJ1-2, with 9 bases aligning to TRBD1. The source of this sequence is a human donor in good health (CMV status not recorded). Some clones in this sample may be carry-over from other donors' samples. Here the CDR3 reads CSAKKTGGPHYGYTF. CDR3 DNA: TGCAGTGCTAAAAAGACAGGGGGACCTCACTATGGCTACACCTTC.